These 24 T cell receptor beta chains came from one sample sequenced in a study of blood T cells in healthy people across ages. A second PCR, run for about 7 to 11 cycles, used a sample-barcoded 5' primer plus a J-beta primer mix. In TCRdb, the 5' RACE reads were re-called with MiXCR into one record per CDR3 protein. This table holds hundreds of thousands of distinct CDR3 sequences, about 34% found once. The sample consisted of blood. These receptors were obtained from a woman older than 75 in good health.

CDR3 coding DNA: TGCAGTGCTAGAGGGACCGTCGGGAGTAATTCACCCCTCCACTTT. It translates to CSARGTVGSNSPLHF. The rearrangement uses TRBV20-1 and TRBJ1-6; no clear D. Trimming removed 1 base from V and 6 bases from J, with 13 bases in between. This CDR3 comprises 15 residues. In germline, CDR1 is DFQATT, CDR2 SNEGSKA (reference sequence).

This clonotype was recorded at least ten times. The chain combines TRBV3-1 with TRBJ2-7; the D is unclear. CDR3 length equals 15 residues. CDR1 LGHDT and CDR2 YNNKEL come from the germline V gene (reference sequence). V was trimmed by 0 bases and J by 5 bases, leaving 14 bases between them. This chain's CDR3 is CASSQDAQFFNEQYF. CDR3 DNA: TGTGCCAGCAGCCAAGACGCACAGTTCTTCAACGAGCAGTACTTC.

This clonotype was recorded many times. CDR3 protein: CSASRTPYEQYF. For the CDR3, the DNA is TGCAGTGCTAGCCGCACGCCCTACGAGCAGTACTTC. This chain joins TRBV20-1 and TRBJ2-7; D uncertain. Germline lookup yields CDR1 DFQATT and CDR2 SNEGSKA (reference sequence). Trimming stripped 3 bases from V and 2 bases from J, with 8 bases between. The CDR3 extends over 12 amino acids.

The CDR3 sequence: CASSHDDQRDSPLHF. CDR3 nucleotides: TGCGCCAGCAGCCACGACGATCAGAGGGATTCACCCCTCCACTTT. The gene calls are TRBV5-1 and TRBJ1-6, with D hard to call. Germline CDR1 SGHRS, CDR2 YFSETQ. V was cut by 4 bases and J by 8 bases, with 16 bases left in between. The CDR3 has 15 amino acids.

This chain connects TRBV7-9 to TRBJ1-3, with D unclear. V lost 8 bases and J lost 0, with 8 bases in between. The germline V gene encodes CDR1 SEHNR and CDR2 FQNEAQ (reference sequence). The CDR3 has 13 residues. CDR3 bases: TGTGCCAGCTCACACAGCTCTGGAAACACCATATATTTT. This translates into CASSHSSGNTIYF.

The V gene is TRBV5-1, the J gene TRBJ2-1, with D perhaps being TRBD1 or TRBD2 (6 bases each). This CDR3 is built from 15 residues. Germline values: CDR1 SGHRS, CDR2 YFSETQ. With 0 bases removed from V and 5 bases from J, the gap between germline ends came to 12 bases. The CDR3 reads CASSLGGGLDNEQFF. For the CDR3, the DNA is TGCGCCAGCAGCTTGGGTGGGGGGCTCGACAATGAGCAGTTCTTC.

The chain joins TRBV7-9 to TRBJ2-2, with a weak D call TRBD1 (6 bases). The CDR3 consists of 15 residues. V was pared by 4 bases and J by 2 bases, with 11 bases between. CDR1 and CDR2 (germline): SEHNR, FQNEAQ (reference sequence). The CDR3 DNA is TGTGCCAGCAGCTCTCGGACAGACAACACCGGGGAGCTGTTTTTT. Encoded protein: CASSSRTDNTGELFF.

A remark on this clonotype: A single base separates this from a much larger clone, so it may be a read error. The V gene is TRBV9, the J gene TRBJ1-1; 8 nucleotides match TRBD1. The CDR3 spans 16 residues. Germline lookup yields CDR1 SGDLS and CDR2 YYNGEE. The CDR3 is CASSLIPIQGGSETFF. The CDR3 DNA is TGTGCCAGCAGCCTAATCCCGATACAGGGGGGGAGTGAAACTTTCTTT. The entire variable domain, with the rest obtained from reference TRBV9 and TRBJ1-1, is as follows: DSGVTQTPKHLITATGQRVTLRCSPRSGDLSVYWYQQSLDQGLQFLIQYYNGEERAKGNILERFSAQQFPDLHSELNLSSLELGDSALYFCASSLIPIQGGSETFFGQGTRLTVV.

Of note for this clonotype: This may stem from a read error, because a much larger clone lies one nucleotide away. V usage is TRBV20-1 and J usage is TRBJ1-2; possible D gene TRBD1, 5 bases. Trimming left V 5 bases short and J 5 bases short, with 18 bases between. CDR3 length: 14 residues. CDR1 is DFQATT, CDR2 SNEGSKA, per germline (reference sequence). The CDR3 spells CSAGNYRREYGYTF. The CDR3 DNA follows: TGCAGTGCTGGGAACTACAGGAGGGAATATGGCTACACCTTC.

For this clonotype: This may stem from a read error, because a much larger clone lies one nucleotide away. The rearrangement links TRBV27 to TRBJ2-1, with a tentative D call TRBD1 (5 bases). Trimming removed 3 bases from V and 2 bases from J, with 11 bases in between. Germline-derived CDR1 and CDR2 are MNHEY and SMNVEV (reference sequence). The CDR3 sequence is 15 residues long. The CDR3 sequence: CASSFSAGPYNEQFF. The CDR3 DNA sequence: TGTGCCAGCAGTTTTTCGGCAGGGCCCTACAATGAGCAGTTCTTC.

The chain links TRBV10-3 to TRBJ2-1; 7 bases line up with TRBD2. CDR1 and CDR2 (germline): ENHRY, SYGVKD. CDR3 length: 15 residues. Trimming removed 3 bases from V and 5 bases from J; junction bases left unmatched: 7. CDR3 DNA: TGTGCCATCAGTGATTCGGGGGAGGGAAACAATGAGCAGTTCTTC. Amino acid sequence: CAISDSGEGNNEQFF.

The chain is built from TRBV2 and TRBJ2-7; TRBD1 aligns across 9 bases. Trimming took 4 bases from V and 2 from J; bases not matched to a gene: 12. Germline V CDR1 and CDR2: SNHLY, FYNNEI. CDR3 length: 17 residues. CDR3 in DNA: TGTGCCAGCAGTGGAGCCGCAAGGACAGGGGCACCCTACGAGCAGTACTTC. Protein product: CASSGAARTGAPYEQYF.

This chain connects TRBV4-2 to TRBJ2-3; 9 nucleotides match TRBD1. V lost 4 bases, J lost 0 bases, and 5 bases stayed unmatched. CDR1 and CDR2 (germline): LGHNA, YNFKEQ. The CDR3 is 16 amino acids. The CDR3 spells CASSRKGTGSTDTQYF. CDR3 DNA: TGTGCCAGCAGCCGGAAGGGGACAGGGAGCACAGATACGCAGTATTTT.

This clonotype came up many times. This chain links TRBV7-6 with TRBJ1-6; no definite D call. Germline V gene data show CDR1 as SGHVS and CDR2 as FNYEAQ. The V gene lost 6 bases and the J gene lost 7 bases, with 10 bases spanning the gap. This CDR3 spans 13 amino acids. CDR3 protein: CASRELSNSPLHF. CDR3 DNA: TGTGCCAGCAGGGAACTCTCGAATTCACCCCTCCACTTT.

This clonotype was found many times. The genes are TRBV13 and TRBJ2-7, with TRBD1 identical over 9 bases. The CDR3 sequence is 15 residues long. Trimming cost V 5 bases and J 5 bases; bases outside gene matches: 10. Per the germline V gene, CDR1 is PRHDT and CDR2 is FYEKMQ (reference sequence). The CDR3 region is CASSLRGTGTDEQYF. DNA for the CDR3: TGTGCCAGCAGCCTTCGGGGGACAGGGACGGACGAGCAGTACTTC.

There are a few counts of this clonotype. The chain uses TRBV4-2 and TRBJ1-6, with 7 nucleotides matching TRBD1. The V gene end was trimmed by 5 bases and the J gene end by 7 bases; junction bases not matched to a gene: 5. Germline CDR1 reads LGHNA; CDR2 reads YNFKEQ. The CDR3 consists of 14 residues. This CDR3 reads CASSDRQGNSPLHF. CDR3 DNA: TGTGCCAGCAGCGACCGACAGGGCAATTCACCCCTCCACTTT.

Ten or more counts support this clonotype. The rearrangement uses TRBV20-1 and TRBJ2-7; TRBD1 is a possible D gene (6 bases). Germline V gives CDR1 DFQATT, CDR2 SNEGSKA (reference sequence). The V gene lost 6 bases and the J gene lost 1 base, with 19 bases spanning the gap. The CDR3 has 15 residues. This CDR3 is CSAPNRVGISYEQYF. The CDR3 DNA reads TGCAGTGCGCCCAACAGGGTGGGAATTTCCTACGAGCAGTACTTC.

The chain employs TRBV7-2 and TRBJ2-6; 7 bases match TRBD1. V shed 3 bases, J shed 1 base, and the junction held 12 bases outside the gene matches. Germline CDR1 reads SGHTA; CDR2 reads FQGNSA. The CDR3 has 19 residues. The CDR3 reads CASSLSVRGMGSGANVLTF. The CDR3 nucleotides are TGTGCCAGCAGCTTGAGCGTCAGGGGGATGGGTTCTGGGGCCAACGTCCTGACTTTC.

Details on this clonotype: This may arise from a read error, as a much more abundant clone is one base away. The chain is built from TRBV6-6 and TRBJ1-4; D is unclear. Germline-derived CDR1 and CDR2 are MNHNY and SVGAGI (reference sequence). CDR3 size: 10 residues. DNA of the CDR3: TGTGCCAGTGCCGAGGAAAAACGGTTTTTT. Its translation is CASAEEKRFF.

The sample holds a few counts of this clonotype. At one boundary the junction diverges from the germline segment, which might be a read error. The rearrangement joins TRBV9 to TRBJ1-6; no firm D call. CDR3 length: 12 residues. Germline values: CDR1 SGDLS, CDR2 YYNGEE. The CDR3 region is CASSRDNSPPHF. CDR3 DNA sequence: TGTGCCAGCAGCCGAGATAATTCACCCCCCCACTTT.

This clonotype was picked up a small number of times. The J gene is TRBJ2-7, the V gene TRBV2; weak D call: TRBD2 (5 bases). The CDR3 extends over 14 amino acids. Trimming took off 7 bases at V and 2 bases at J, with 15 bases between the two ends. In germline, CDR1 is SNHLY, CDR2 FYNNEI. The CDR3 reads CASNEGRKPYEQYF. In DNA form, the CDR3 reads TGTGCCAGCAATGAGGGCCGGAAACCCTACGAGCAGTACTTC.

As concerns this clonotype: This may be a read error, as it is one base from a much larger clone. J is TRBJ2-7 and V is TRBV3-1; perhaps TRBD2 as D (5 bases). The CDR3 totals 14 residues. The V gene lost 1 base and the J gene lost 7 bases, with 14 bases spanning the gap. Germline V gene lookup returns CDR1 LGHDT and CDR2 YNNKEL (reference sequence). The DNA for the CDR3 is TGTGCCAGCAGCCAAGCCGGACTCAGGAATGAGCAGTACTTC. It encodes CASSQAGLRNEQYF.

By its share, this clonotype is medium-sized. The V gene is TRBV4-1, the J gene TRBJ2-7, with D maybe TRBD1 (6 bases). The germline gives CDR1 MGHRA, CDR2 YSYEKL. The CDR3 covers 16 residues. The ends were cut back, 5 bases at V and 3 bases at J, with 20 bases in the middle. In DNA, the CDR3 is TGCGCCAGCAGCTCCCCACCGCGGACAGTAGACTACGAGCAGTACTTC. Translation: CASSSPPRTVDYEQYF.

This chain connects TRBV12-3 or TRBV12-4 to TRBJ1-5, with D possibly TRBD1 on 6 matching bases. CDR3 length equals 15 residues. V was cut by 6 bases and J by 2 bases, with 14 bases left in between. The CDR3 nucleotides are TGTGCCAGCAGAACAGGGTTCAATGGCAATCAGCCCCAGCATTTT. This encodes CASRTGFNGNQPQHF.